Listed below are T cell receptor beta chains from one sample, sequenced in a study of cytomegalovirus exposure and HLA in healthy donors. TCRdb's copy holds only in-frame clones and misses some; the assay was immunoSEQ multiplex PCR. The sample carries roughly 70,000 clones, roughly 96% recorded once. Sample: PBMCs. These receptors were taken from a man aged 18 to 30 in good health and CMV-seronegative. Both conserved end residues are part of each CDR3. D genes are given only for firm matches. Rows give clone size only sometimes, using once, few, many, or a class for an expanded clone.

abundance	d_gene	v_gene	len	j_gene	CDR3nt	CDR3aa
-	-	TRBV29-1	13	TRBJ2-2	TGCAGCGTTGATGGGGCCTACACCGGGGAGCTGTTTTTT	CSVDGAYTGELFF
-	-	TRBV9	17	TRBJ1-2	TGTGCCAGCAGCGTTGCTACCACTCCCAGGGCGCACTATGGCTACACCTTC	CASSVATTPRAHYGYTF
-	-	TRBV5-4	15	TRBJ1-5	TGTGCCGGGGAACCAGGGTGCTATAGCAATCAGCCCCAGCATTTT	CAGEPGCYSNQPQHF
-	TRBD2	TRBV28	18	TRBJ2-5	TGTGCCAGCAGTTCTTCCGCCCGACTAGCGGGGGTACAAGAGACCCAGTACTTC	CASSSSARLAGVQETQYF
-	-	TRBV7-9	15	TRBJ1-1	TGTGCCAGCAGAACAGGACCTCTTATGAACACTGAAGCTTTCTTT	CASRTGPLMNTEAFF
-	-	TRBV5-1	11	TRBJ2-2	TGCGCCAGCAGCTTCGGCGGGGAGCTGTTTTTT	CASSFGGELFF
-	-	TRBV27	15	TRBJ2-1	TGTGCCAGCAGTTCAGGCCTTCCAGGGCTTCGAGAGCAGTTCTTC	CASSSGLPGLREQFF
-	TRBD1	TRBV19	18	TRBJ1-5	TGTGCCAGTAGTATAACCCCCGGACAGGGAGGAGGCAATCAGCCCCAGCATTTT	CASSITPGQGGGNQPQHF
-	-	TRBV7-9	15	TRBJ2-3	TGTGCCAGCAGCTTAGGGGCAGGGGCTTCTGGTACGCAGTATTTT	CASSLGAGASGTQYF
-	TRBD2	TRBV14	17	TRBJ2-7	TGTGCCAGCAGCCAACTTGGACTAGCGGGGTCAGACTACGAGCAGTACTTC	CASSQLGLAGSDYEQYF
-	-	TRBV10-3	13	TRBJ1-3	TGTGCCATCAGTGATAATAACAAAAACACCATATATTTT	CAISDNNKNTIYF
-	-	TRBV30	13	TRBJ1-1	TGTGCCTGGAGTGTATCGGTCGGCACTGAAGCTTTCTTT	CAWSVSVGTEAFF
-	-	TRBV14	15	TRBJ2-1	TGTGCCAGCAGGAGGGGGGGAGCCTCCTACAATGAGCAGTTCTTC	CASRRGGASYNEQFF
-	-	TRBV15	15	TRBJ2-3	TGTGCCTCGCATGGGGGGGCCCCTTTCACAGATACGCAGTATTTT	CASHGGAPFTDTQYF
-	-	TRBV19	15	TRBJ1-5	TGTGCCAGTACTACCTTGATATTTAGCAATCAGCCCCAGCATTTT	CASTTLIFSNQPQHF
-	TRBD2	TRBV7-9	16	TRBJ2-1	TGTGCCAGCAGCCCTAGGTCACTAGCGGGGGTCGGTGAGCAGTTCTTC	CASSPRSLAGVGEQFF
once	-	TRBV30	15	TRBJ1-2	TGTGCCTGGAGTATTACAGCTGCTCATAACTATGGCTACACCTTC	CAWSITAAHNYGYTF
once	-	TRBV5-1	13	TRBJ2-7	TGCGCCAGCAGCTTACAGGAGAACTACGAGCAGTACTTC	CASSLQENYEQYF
once	-	TRBV6-1	15	TRBJ2-3	TGTGCCAGCAGTGTTGAGGGGGGGGGCACAGATACGCAGTATTTT	CASSVEGGGTDTQYF
-	TRBD1	TRBV5-1	16	TRBJ2-7	TGCGCCAGCAGCTTGGCTTCCGGGACAGGAGCCTACGAGCAGTACTTC	CASSLASGTGAYEQYF
-	TRBD1	TRBV7-7	14	TRBJ2-7	TGTGCTAGCAGTCCGGGACAGGGACCCTACGAGCAGTACTTC	CASSPGQGPYEQYF
once	TRBD1	TRBV18	16	TRBJ1-5	TGTGCCAGCTCCCCTATGGGACAGGGGGGCGGGCAGCCCCAGCATTTT	CASSPMGQGGGQPQHF
-	-	TRBV6-5	13	TRBJ1-1	TGTGCCACCCCGGGGGGGCCGAACACTGAAGCTTTCTTT	CATPGGPNTEAFF